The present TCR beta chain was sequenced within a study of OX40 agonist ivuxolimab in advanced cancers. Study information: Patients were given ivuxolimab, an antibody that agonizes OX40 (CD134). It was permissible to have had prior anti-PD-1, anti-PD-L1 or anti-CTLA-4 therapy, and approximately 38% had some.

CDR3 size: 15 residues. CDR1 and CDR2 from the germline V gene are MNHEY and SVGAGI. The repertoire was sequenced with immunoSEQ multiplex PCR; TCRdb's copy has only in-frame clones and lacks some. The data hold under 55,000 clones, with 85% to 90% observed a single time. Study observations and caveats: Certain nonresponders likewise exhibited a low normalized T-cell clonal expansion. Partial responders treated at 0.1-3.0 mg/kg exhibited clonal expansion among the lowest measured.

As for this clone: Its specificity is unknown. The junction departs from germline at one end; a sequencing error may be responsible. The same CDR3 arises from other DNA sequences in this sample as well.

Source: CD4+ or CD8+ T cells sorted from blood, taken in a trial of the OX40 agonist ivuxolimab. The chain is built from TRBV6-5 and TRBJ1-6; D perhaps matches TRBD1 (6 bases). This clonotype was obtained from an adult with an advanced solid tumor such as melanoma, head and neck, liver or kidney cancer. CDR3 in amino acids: CASSRGQISNSPLHF. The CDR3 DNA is TGCGCCAGCAGTCGCGGACAGATTTCGAATTCACCCCTCCACTTT.